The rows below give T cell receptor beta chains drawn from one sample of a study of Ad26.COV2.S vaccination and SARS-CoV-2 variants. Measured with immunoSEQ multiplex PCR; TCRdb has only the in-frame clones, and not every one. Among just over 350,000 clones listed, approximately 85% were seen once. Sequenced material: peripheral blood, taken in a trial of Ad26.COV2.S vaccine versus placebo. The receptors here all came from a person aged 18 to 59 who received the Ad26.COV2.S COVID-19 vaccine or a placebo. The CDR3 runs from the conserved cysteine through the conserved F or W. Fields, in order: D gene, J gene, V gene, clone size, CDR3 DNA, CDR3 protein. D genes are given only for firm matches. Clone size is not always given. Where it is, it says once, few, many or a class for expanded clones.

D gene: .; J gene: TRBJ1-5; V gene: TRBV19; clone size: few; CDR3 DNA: TGTGCCAGTAGTATTACAGGGTATAGCAATCAGCCCCAGCATTTT; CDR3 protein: CASSITGYSNQPQHF
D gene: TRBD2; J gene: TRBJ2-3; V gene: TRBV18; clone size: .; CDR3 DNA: TGTGCCAGCTCACCACTGACTAGCGGGGGCACAGATACGCAGTATTTT; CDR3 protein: CASSPLTSGGTDTQYF
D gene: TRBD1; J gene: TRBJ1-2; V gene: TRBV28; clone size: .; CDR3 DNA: TGTGCCAGCAGAGTAGACAGGGGTCTTGGCTACACCTTC; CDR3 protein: CASRVDRGLGYTF
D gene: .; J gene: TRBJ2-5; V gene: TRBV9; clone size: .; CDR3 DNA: TGTGCCAGCAGCGTAGCTTCCCATAGGGAGACCCAGTACTTC; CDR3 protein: CASSVASHRETQYF
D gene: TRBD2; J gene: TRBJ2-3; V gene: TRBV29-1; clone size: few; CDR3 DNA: TGCAGCGCTCATTCAGCGGGAGGTTACACAGATACGCAGTATTTT; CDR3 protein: CSAHSAGGYTDTQYF
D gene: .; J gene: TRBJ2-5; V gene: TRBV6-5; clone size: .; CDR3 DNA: TGTGCCAGCAGACGGGGGCAAGAGACCCAGTACTTC; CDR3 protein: CASRRGQETQYF
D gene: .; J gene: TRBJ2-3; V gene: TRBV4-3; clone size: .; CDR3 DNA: TGCGCCAGCAGCCAAGGGGGAGGAGTAGCCGGTGATACGCAGTATTTT; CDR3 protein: CASSQGGGVAGDTQYF
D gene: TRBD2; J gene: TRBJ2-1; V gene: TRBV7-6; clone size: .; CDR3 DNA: TGTGCCAGCAGCTTAGCTATTGCGGGGGGGCTTGGGCAGTTCTTC; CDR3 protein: CASSLAIAGGLGQFF
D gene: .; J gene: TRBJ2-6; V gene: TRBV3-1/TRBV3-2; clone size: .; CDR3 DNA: TGTGCCAGCAGCCAACCTACAGGGTCGGGGAGCGCTGTCTCTGGGGCCAACGTCCTGACTTTC; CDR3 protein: CASSQPTGSGSAVSGANVLTF
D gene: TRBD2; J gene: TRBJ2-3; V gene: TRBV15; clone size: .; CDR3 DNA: TGTGCCACCAGCAGAGATGACCTCCCGGGACTAGCGGGAGGCACAGATACGCAGTATTTT; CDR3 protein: CATSRDDLPGLAGGTDTQYF
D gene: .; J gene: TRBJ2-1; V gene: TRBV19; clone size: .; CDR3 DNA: TGTGCCAGTAGTATCGTGCTAGCGAGCTCCTACAATGAGCAGTTCTTC; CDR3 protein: CASSIVLASSYNEQFF
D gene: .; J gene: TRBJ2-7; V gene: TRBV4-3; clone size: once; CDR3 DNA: TGCGCCAGCAGCTGGGGTAAGGGTTCCTACGAGCAGTACTTC; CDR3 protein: CASSWGKGSYEQYF
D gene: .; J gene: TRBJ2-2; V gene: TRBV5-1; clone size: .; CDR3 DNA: TGCGCCAGCAGCCCCCTCCCTACCGGGGAGCTGTTTTTT; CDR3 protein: CASSPLPTGELFF
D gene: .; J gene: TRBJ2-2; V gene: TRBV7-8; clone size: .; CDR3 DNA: TGTGCCAGCAGCTTAATGGGAGCGAACACCGGGGAGCTGTTTTTT; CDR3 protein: CASSLMGANTGELFF
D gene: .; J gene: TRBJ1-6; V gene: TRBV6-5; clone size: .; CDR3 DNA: TGTGCCAGCAGAAGAAGGGGGTCGTCTGATTCACCCCTCCACTTT; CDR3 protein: CASRRRGSSDSPLHF
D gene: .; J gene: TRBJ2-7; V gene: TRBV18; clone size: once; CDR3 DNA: TGTGCCAGCTCACGGGACCCATACTACGAGCAGTACTTC; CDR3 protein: CASSRDPYYEQYF
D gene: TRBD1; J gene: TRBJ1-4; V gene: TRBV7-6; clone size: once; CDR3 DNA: TGTGCCAGCAGCCCTAACAGGGGGCACGGTGAAAAACTGTTTTTT; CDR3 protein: CASSPNRGHGEKLFF
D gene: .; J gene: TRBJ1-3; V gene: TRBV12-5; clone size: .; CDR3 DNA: TGTGCTAGTGGTTCTCCTGGAAACACCATATATTTT; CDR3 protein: CASGSPGNTIYF